The clone carrying this T cell receptor beta chain was counted at least ten times. The library attached unique molecular identifiers to individual cDNA molecules. TCRdb reanalysed the RACE reads using MiXCR and keeps one entry per CDR3 protein. The sample gives 130,000 or so distinct CDR3 sequences, around 8.2% of which show up once; 1.5% to 2% is in the top ten. Time point denoted: healthy volunteer bleed at 2 weeks. Total RNA extraction was carried out from unfractionated whole blood. The data belong to a study of human T cells and chemical hapten exposure. Trimming stripped 0 bases from V and 2 bases from J, with 17 bases between. The CDR3 covers 18 residues. Germline V gives CDR1 MGHRA, CDR2 YSYEKL.

J is TRBJ1-3 and V is TRBV4-1; D perhaps matches TRBD1 (5 bases). The sequencing sample was made of whole blood. The origin of this receptor is a male donor in good health. Some clones in this sample may be carry-over from other donors' samples. The CDR3 is CASSQDGGGWGAGNTIYF. The CDR3 nucleotides read TGCGCCAGCAGCCAAGATGGGGGTGGGTGGGGAGCTGGAAACACCATATATTTT.